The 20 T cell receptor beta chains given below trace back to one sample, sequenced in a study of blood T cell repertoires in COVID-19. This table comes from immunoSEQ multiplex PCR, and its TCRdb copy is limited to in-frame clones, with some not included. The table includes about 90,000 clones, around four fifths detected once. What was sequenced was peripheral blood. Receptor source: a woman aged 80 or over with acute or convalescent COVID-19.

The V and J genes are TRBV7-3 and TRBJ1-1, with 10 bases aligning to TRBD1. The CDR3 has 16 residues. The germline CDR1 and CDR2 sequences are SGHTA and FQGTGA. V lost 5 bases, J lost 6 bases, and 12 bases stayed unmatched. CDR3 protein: CASSHRAGTGAPEAFF. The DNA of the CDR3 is TGTGCCAGCAGCCACAGGGCGGGGACAGGGGCTCCTGAAGCTTTCTTT.

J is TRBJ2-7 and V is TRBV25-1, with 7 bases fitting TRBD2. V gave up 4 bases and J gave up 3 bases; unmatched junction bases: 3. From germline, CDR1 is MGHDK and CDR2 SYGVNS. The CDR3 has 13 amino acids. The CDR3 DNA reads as TGTGCCAGCAGTGTAAGCGGGGTCTACGAGCAGTACTTC. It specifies CASSVSGVYEQYF.

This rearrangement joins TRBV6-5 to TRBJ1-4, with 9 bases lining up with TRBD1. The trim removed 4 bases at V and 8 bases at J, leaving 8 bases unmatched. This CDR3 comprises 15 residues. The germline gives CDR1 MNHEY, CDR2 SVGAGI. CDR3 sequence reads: CASSSRRDRVEKLFF. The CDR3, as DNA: TGTGCCAGCAGTTCCCGCCGGGACAGGGTCGAAAAACTGTTTTTT.

CDR3 in DNA: TGTGCCAGCAGTGCAGAGGACGGGGGGATCACTGAAGCTTTCTTT. Its translation is CASSAEDGGITEAFF. V gene TRBV6-4 combines with J gene TRBJ1-1; TRBD1 is a possible D gene (5 bases). V was shortened by 4 bases and J by 4 bases, with 16 bases between the two germline ends. The CDR3 has 15 residues. Germline CDR1 is MRHNA and CDR2 is SNTAGT.

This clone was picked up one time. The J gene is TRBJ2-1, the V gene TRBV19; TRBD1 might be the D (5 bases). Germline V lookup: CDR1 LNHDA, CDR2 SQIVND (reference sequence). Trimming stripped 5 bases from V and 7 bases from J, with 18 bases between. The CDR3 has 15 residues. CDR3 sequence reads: CASSQGPNGLNEQFF. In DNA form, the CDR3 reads TGTGCCAGTAGTCAGGGCCCAAACGGGCTAAATGAGCAGTTCTTC.

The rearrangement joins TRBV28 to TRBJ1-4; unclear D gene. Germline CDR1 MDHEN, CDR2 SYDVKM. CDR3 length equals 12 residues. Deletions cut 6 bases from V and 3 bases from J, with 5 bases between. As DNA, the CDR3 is TGTGCCAGCAGGGCTCCTAATGAAAAACTGTTTTTT. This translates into CASRAPNEKLFF.

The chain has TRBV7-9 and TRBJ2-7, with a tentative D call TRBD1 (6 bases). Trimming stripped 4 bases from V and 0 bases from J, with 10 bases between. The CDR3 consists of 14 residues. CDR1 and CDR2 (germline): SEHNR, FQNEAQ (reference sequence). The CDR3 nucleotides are TGTGCCAGCAGCTCGACGGGACACTCCTACGAGCAGTACTTC. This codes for CASSSTGHSYEQYF.

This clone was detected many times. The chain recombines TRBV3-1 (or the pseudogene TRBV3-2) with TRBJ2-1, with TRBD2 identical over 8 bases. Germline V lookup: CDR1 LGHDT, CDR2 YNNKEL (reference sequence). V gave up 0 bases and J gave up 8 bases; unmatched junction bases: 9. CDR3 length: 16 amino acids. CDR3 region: CASSQDKREGLDEQFF. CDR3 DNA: TGTGCCAGCAGCCAAGATAAACGGGAGGGCCTCGATGAGCAGTTCTTC.

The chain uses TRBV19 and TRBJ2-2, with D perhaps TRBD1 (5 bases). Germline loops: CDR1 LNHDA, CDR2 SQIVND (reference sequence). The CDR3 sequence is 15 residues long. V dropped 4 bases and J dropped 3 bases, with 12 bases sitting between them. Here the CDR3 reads CASSTVTAYTGELFF. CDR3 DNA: TGTGCCAGTAGTACAGTGACAGCTTACACCGGGGAGCTGTTTTTT.

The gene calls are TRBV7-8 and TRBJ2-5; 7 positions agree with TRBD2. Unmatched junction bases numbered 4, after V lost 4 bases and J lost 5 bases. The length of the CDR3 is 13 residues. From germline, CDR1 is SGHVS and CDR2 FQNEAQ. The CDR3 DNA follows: TGTGCCAGCAGCTCCCGGGGAGGGGAGACCCAGTACTTC. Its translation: CASSSRGGETQYF.

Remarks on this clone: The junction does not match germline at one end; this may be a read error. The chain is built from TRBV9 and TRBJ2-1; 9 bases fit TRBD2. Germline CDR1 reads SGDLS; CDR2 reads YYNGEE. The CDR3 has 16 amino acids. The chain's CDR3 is CASSSPGTSSHNEQFF. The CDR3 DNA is TGTGCCAGCAGCTCTCCGGGGACTAGCTCCCACAATGAGCAGTTCTTC.

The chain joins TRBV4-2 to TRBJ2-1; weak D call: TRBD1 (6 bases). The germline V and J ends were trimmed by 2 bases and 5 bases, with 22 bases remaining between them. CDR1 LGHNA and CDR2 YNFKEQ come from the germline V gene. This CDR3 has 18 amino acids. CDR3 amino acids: CASSQMYLSWTANNEQFF. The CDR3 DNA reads TGTGCCAGCAGCCAAATGTATTTGAGTTGGACAGCAAACAATGAGCAGTTCTTC.

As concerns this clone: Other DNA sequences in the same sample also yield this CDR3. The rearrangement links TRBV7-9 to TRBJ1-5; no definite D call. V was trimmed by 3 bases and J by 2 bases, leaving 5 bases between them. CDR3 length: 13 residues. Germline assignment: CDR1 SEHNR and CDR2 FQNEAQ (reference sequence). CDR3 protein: CASSLQGNQPQHF. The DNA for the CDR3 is TGTGCCAGCAGCTTGCAGGGCAATCAGCCCCAGCATTTT.

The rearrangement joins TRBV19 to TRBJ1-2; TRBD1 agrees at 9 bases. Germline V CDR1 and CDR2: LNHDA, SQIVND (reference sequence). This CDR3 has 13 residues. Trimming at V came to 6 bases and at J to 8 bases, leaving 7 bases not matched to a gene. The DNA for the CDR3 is TGTGCCAGTAGGAGGGACAGGGTGTCCGGCTACACCTTC. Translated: CASRRDRVSGYTF.

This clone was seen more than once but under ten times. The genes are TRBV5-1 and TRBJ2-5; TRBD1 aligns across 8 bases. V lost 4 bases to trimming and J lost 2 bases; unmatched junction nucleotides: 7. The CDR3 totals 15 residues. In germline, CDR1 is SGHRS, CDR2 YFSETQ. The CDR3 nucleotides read TGCGCCAGCAGCCTCATGGGGACAGGTCAAGAGACCCAGTACTTC. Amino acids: CASSLMGTGQETQYF.

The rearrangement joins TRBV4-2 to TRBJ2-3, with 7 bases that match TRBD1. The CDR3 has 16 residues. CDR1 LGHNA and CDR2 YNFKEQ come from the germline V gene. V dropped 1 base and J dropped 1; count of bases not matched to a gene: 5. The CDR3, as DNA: TGTGCCAGCAGCCAAGTAAGGGGGCTTGGCACAGATACGCAGTATTTT. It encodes CASSQVRGLGTDTQYF.

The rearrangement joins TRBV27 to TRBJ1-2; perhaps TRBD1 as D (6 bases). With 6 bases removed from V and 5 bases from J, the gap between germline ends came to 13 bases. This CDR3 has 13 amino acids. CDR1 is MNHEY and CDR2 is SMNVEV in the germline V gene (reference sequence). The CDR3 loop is CASSPRGEYGYTF. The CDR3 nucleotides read TGTGCCAGCAGCCCCAGGGGCGAGTATGGCTACACCTTC.

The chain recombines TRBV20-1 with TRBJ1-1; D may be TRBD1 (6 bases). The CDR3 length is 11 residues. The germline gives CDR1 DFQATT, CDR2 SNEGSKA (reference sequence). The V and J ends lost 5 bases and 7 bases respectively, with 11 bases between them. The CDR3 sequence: CSAYPGVEAFF. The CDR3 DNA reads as TGCAGTGCTTATCCAGGGGTTGAAGCTTTCTTT.

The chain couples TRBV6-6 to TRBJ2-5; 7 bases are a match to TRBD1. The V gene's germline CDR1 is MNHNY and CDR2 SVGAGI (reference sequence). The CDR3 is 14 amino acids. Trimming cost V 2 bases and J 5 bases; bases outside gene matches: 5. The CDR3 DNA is TGTGCCAGCAGTTACAGGGGGCTGGGGGAGACCCAGTACTTC. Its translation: CASSYRGLGETQYF.

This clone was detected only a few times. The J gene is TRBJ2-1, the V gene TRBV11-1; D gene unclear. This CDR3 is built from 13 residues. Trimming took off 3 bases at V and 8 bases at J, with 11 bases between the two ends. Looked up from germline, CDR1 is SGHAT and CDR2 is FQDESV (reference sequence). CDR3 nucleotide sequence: TGTGCCAGCAGCTTGCTAGATATCTATGAGCAGTTCTTC. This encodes CASSLLDIYEQFF.